This TCR beta chain was identified during a study of blood T cell repertoires in COVID-19. Study context: Researchers got acute and convalescent COVID-19 samples from the United States, Italy and Spain. The analysed material was cDNA or gDNA that came from T cells, B-cell-depleted T cells, or PBMCs.

The germline V gene has CDR1 LNHDA and CDR2 SQIVND (reference sequence). The CDR3 has 16 residues. The V segment lost 3 bases and the J segment 5 bases; nucleotides outside the gene matches: 6. Authors' data handling: By means of reference gene primer amplification, nucleated cell counts were estimated. Profiled with immunoSEQ multiplex PCR; TCRdb holds only in-frame clones, not every one. V, J and clone size reflect that table, while D and trimming were determined from the DNA. The repertoire holds about 15,000 clones, with around 70% as singletons. This chain connects TRBV19 to TRBJ2-2, with 10 bases that match TRBD2. This clonotype was sampled from a man between 60 and 70 years old with acute or convalescent COVID-19. The source material was peripheral blood. The CDR3 here is CASSMVSGRLTGELFF. The CDR3 nucleotides read TGTGCCAGTAGTATGGTTAGCGGGAGGTTAACCGGGGAGCTGTTTTTT.